The next 9 T cell receptor beta chains were all read from a single sample in a study of blood T cells in healthy people across ages. The second PCR ran roughly 6 to 11 cycles with a sample-barcoded 5' primer and J-beta primers. MiXCR was run by TCRdb on the 5' RACE reads, yielding one entry per CDR3 protein. Of more than 1,000,000 distinct CDR3 sequences in the sample, approximately 25% were seen once. The same sample was also studied in work on T cells of mothers and their children.

Sequencing was carried out using blood. The receptors stem from a girl aged 2-10 years in good health.

This clonotype showed up just a few times. The chain carries TRBV13 and TRBJ2-5, with D unclear. V shed 5 bases and J shed 5 bases, with 9 bases lying between them. The germline gives CDR1 PRHDT, CDR2 FYEKMQ (reference sequence). The CDR3 extends over 12 amino acids. Here the CDR3 reads CASSQTRETQYF. The DNA for the CDR3 is TGTGCCAGCAGCCAGACCCGGGAGACCCAGTACTTC.

The chain has TRBV12-3 or TRBV12-4 and TRBJ1-1, with no clear D. Trimming left V 7 bases short and J 6 bases short, with 12 bases between. The CDR3 consists of 12 residues. CDR3 residues: CASTSKGSEAFF. The CDR3 DNA sequence: TGTGCCAGCACCTCAAAGGGTTCTGAAGCTTTCTTT.

This rearrangement joins TRBV6-6 to TRBJ1-3, with D maybe TRBD1 (5 bases). This CDR3 spans 16 amino acids. Trimming pared 6 bases from V and 1 base from J, leaving 16 bases between. Germline-derived CDR1 and CDR2 are MNHNY and SVGAGI (reference sequence). The chain's CDR3 is CASRPSGVDSGNTIYF. The CDR3 region has the DNA TGTGCCAGCAGACCCTCGGGGGTGGATTCTGGAAACACCATATATTTT.

The gene calls are TRBV20-1 and TRBJ2-1, with 8 positions matching TRBD1. Germline V gene lookup returns CDR1 DFQATT and CDR2 SNEGSKA (reference sequence). J was trimmed by 5 bases and V by 6 bases; bases with no gene match: 12. The CDR3 totals 15 residues. The CDR3 sequence: CSASNPRQGNNEQFF. The CDR3 DNA reads TGCAGTGCGTCAAACCCTAGACAGGGGAACAATGAGCAGTTCTTC.

In this sample, this clonotype turned up once. V is TRBV20-1 and J is TRBJ2-5; TRBD1 aligns across 9 bases. The DNA matches TRBJ2-1 better at its end, which makes the J call doubtful. Looked up from germline, CDR1 is DFQATT and CDR2 is SNEGSKA (reference sequence). The CDR3 extends over 14 amino acids. CDR3: CSATPGQGYNEQFF. DNA for the CDR3: TGCAGTGCCACTCCGGGACAGGGTTACAATGAGCAGTTCTTC.

The V and J genes are TRBV5-6 and TRBJ1-2; weak D call: TRBD1 (6 bases). The CDR3 is made up of 14 amino acids. The germline V gene has CDR1 SGHDT and CDR2 YYEEEE. The V gene lost 2 bases and the J gene lost 6 bases, with 14 bases spanning the gap. This chain's CDR3 is CASSFWSGVDGYTF. CDR3 nucleotide sequence: TGTGCCAGCAGCTTTTGGTCAGGGGTGGATGGCTACACCTTC.

The chain employs TRBV29-1 and TRBJ2-1; 7 positions match TRBD1. The CDR3 is 14 amino acids. V shed 3 bases, J shed 8 bases, and the junction held 10 bases outside the gene matches. Per the germline V gene, CDR1 is SQVTM and CDR2 is ANQGSEA. The chain's CDR3 is CSVEFRDSNDEQFF. The CDR3 nucleotides are TGCAGCGTTGAGTTCCGGGACAGCAACGATGAGCAGTTCTTC.

This clonotype has only a few counts. The chain recombines TRBV2 with TRBJ2-3, with D possibly matching TRBD2 (6 bases). The CDR3 sequence is 16 residues long. CDR1 and CDR2 (germline): SNHLY, FYNNEI. Trimming took 10 bases from V and 0 from J, leaving 20 bases between them. CDR3 bases: TGTGCCACCGCAACATGGGGTAGCGGTAGCACAGATACGCAGTATTTT. Protein product: CATATWGSGSTDTQYF.

The V call is TRBV4-1, the J call TRBJ2-5; TRBD2 might be the D (6 bases). The end of the DNA aligns better with TRBJ2-1, so the J call may be wrong. Germline V gene lookup returns CDR1 MGHRA and CDR2 YSYEKL. The CDR3 has 14 amino acids. The CDR3 sequence: CASSQDTSLGEQFF. CDR3 sequence (DNA): TGCGCCAGCAGCCAAGATACTAGCTTGGGTGAGCAGTTCTTC.